The text below deals with one TCR beta chain. Germline lookup yields CDR1 MGHDK and CDR2 SYGVNS. The CDR3 totals 15 residues. V was clipped by 5 bases and J by 3 bases, with 17 bases between them. This specimen comes from a study of blood T cell repertoires in COVID-19. Study context: Sites in the United States, Italy and Spain provided acute and convalescent COVID-19 samples.

Repertoires were generated with immunoSEQ multiplex PCR, while TCRdb's copy carries only in-frame clones and drops some. The sample records roughly 300,000 clones, approximately 86% being singletons. Sequenced: peripheral blood. The receptor comes from a man younger than 35 with active or convalescent COVID-19. The chain employs TRBV25-1 and TRBJ2-7; TRBD2 is a possible D gene (6 bases). As DNA, the CDR3 is TGTGCCAGCAGTCCTCCGGCGGGGTCCCTCTACGAGCAGTACTTC. Its protein product is CASSPPAGSLYEQYF.